A single sample is the source of the 19 T cell receptor beta chains below, sequenced in a study of T cell responses to AZD1222 COVID-19 vaccine. The repertoire was sequenced with immunoSEQ multiplex PCR; TCRdb's copy has only in-frame clones and lacks some. This sample yields 87,000 or so clones, of which approximately 91% are seen a single time; approximately 3.7% belongs to the top ten. The sample here was peripheral blood, taken on day 0 of AZD1222 vaccination. The receptors were sampled from an adult in good health.

CDR3 region: CASSMRQGAYEQYF. The CDR3, as DNA: TGTGCCAGTAGTATGCGACAGGGGGCCTACGAGCAGTACTTC. The J gene is TRBJ2-7, the V gene TRBV19; 9 nucleotides align to TRBD1. The CDR3 has 14 amino acids. The trim removed 3 bases at V and 2 bases at J, leaving 2 bases unmatched. Looked up from germline, CDR1 is LNHDA and CDR2 is SQIVND (reference sequence).

The rearrangement uses TRBV6-4 and TRBJ2-1; 10 bases are a match to TRBD2. V gave up 0 bases and J gave up 9 bases; unmatched junction bases: 11. This CDR3 is built from 17 residues. In germline, CDR1 is MRHNA, CDR2 SNTAGT. The CDR3 DNA sequence: TGTGCCAGCAGTGACTCGGAGTCCAGCGGGGGGGCGGCTGAGCAGTTCTTC. Protein sequence: CASSDSESSGGAAEQFF.

The CDR3 coding sequence is TGCAGCGTTGAACTTGGCAGCTCCTACGAGCAGTACTTC. Translated, it gives CSVELGSSYEQYF. The chain has TRBV29-1 and TRBJ2-7; no firm D call. V lost 2 bases, J lost 0 bases, and 8 bases lay in between. CDR3 length: 13 amino acids. The germline V gene encodes CDR1 SQVTM and CDR2 ANQGSEA.

The sample holds a few counts of this clone. The chain has TRBV2 and TRBJ1-2, with 9 bases that match TRBD1. Germline CDR1 SNHLY, CDR2 FYNNEI. The CDR3 has 13 amino acids. Unmatched junction bases numbered 5, after V lost 8 bases and J lost 4 bases. This chain's CDR3 is CASDVTGGYGYTF. CDR3 nucleotide sequence: TGTGCCAGCGACGTGACAGGGGGCTATGGCTACACCTTC.

V is TRBV7-2 and J is TRBJ2-7; D is undetermined. Germline V gene data show CDR1 as SGHTA and CDR2 as FQGNSA. This CDR3 comprises 14 residues. V was clipped by 1 base and J by 0 bases, with 7 bases between them. CDR3 sequence reads: CASSLGGYSYEQYF. CDR3 coding DNA: TGTGCCAGCAGCTTAGGGGGATACTCCTACGAGCAGTACTTC. Supplemented by reference TRBV7-2 and TRBJ2-7, the full variable domain reads GAGVSQSPSNKVTEKGKDVELRCDPISGHTALYWYRQSLGQGLEFLIYFQGNSAPDKSGLPSDRFSAERTGGSVSTLTIQRTQQEDSAVYLCASSLGGYSYEQYFGPGTRLTVT.

The chain has TRBV5-8 and TRBJ2-3; 7 bases map to TRBD2. Germline assignment: CDR1 SGHTS and CDR2 YDEGEE. The junction had 10 bases not matched to a gene; V was cut back by 4 bases and J by 2 bases. The CDR3 contains 16 residues. The CDR3 region is CASSRRDYSFTDTQYF. CDR3 DNA sequence: TGTGCCAGCAGCCGCCGGGACTACAGCTTCACAGATACGCAGTATTTT.

The chain recombines TRBV29-1 with TRBJ1-1; D not resolved. CDR3 length: 14 amino acids. Trimming took 7 bases from V and 1 from J, leaving 16 bases between them. The V gene's germline CDR1 is SQVTM and CDR2 ANQGSEA. CDR3 loop: CSGRVSAENTEAFF. The CDR3 DNA follows: TGCAGCGGGCGGGTTAGCGCCGAGAACACTGAAGCTTTCTTT.

The chain links TRBV6-5 to TRBJ1-6; D call uncertain. The CDR3 is made up of 12 amino acids. Trimming removed 0 bases from V and 8 bases from J, with 2 bases in between. Germline assignment: CDR1 MNHEY and CDR2 SVGAGI. The CDR3 is CASSYSHSPLHF. The DNA for the CDR3 is TGTGCCAGCAGTTACTCCCATTCACCCCTCCACTTT.

This clone was found once. V usage is TRBV4-1 and J usage is TRBJ1-2; TRBD1 agrees at 9 bases. The ends lost 4 bases at V and 7 bases at J; junction bases unmatched: 7. In germline, CDR1 is MGHRA, CDR2 YSYEKL. The CDR3 sequence is 14 residues long. DNA of the CDR3: TGCGCCAGCAGCCGATTCGGGACAGGGATTGGCTACACCTTC. Protein sequence: CASSRFGTGIGYTF.

The V and J genes are TRBV3-1 (or the pseudogene TRBV3-2) and TRBJ2-6; D not certain. The germline V gene has CDR1 LGHDT and CDR2 YNNKEL (reference sequence). This CDR3 region has 15 residues. V lost 4 bases and J lost 0, with 7 bases in between. CDR3 bases: TGTGCCAGCAGCCTCCACGGCTCTGGGGCCAACGTCCTGACTTTC. Its translation is CASSLHGSGANVLTF.

The V call is TRBV19, the J call TRBJ1-1; D is possibly TRBD1 (5 bases). Trimming took off 3 bases at V and 0 bases at J, with 14 bases between the two ends. This CDR3 comprises 16 residues. CDR1 is LNHDA, CDR2 SQIVND, per germline (reference sequence). CDR3 loop: CASSMGWGDMNTEAFF. The DNA of the CDR3 is TGTGCCAGTAGTATGGGGTGGGGCGATATGAACACTGAAGCTTTCTTT.

This clone was observed once. The J gene is TRBJ1-1, the V gene TRBV7-6, with D perhaps TRBD1 (6 bases). Trimming removed 2 bases at V and 4 bases at J, with 14 bases between. Germline CDR1 reads SGHVS; CDR2 reads FNYEAQ. The CDR3 is made up of 15 amino acids. CDR3 bases: TGTGCCAGCAGCTTATTACAGGGAGGTATCACTGAAGCTTTCTTT. Its translation: CASSLLQGGITEAFF. The full variable domain, rest sourced from reference TRBV7-6 and TRBJ1-1, is GAGVSQSPRYKVTKRGQDVALRCDPISGHVSLYWYRQALGQGPEFLTYFNYEAQQDKSGLPNDRFSAERPEGSISTLTIQRTEQRDSAMYRCASSLLQGGITEAFFGQGTRLTVV.

The rearrangement links TRBV4-3 to TRBJ2-2; D may be TRBD1 (6 bases). The CDR3 length is 16 residues. V dropped 0 bases and J dropped 1 base, with 9 bases sitting between them. Germline CDR1 reads LGHNA; CDR2 reads YSLEER. This CDR3 reads CASSQDQGKNTGELFF. The CDR3 bases are TGCGCCAGCAGCCAAGATCAGGGGAAGAACACCGGGGAGCTGTTTTTT.

By its share, this clone is medium-sized. The chain combines TRBV15 with TRBJ2-2; TRBD1 agrees at 9 bases. The CDR3 has 15 amino acids. Germline V lookup: CDR1 LNHNV, CDR2 YYDKDF (reference sequence). Germline trimming cut 0 bases from V and 7 bases from J; bases unmatched to any gene: 3. The CDR3 sequence: CATSRETGGSGELFF. The DNA of the CDR3 is TGTGCCACCAGCAGAGAGACAGGGGGGAGCGGGGAGCTGTTTTTT.

The CDR3 spells CASSVTPNQPQHF. The CDR3 coding sequence is TGTGCCAGCAGCGTTACACCCAATCAGCCCCAGCATTTT. The V gene is TRBV9, the J gene TRBJ1-5; D gene ambiguous. Per the germline V gene, CDR1 is SGDLS and CDR2 is YYNGEE. There are 13 residues in the CDR3. The V end lost 2 bases, the J end lost 3 bases, and 6 bases lay between the germline ends.

J is TRBJ1-1 and V is TRBV29-1; D not certain. V dropped 3 bases and J dropped 5 bases, with 10 bases sitting between them. The CDR3 is 12 amino acids. Germline CDR1 and CDR2: SQVTM and ANQGSEA. CDR3 nucleotides: TGCAGCGTTGATCACGGACGGACTGAAGCTTTCTTT. It encodes CSVDHGRTEAFF.

This clone was counted a single time. The chain uses TRBV24-1 and TRBJ2-5, with D uncertain. The V gene lost 3 bases and the J gene lost 5 bases, with 12 bases spanning the gap. This CDR3 is built from 14 residues. CDR1 and CDR2 from the germline V gene are KGHDR and SFDVKD. The CDR3 is CATSDPSLRETQYF. CDR3 nucleotide sequence: TGTGCCACCAGTGATCCGTCGTTACGGGAGACCCAGTACTTC.

V and J are TRBV18 and TRBJ2-7, with D perhaps TRBD2 (7 bases). Trimming removed 2 bases at V and 1 base at J, with 18 bases between. CDR1 and CDR2 (germline): KGHSH, LQKENI. CDR3 length equals 17 residues. CDR3 in amino acids: CASSPGRGGTTSYEQYF. For the CDR3, the DNA is TGTGCCAGCTCACCAGGGCGCGGGGGCACCACTTCCTACGAGCAGTACTTC. Full variable domain (remainder filled in from reference TRBV18 and TRBJ2-7): NAGVMQNPRHLVRRRGQEARLRCSPMKGHSHVYWYRQLPEEGLKFMVYLQKENIIDESGMPKERFSAEFPKEGPSILRIQQVVRGDSAAYFCASSPGRGGTTSYEQYFGPGTRLTVT.

The chain has TRBV7-2 and TRBJ2-3; 7 bases are a match to TRBD2. Germline V gives CDR1 SGHTA, CDR2 FQGNSA. Losses at the gene ends were 4 bases for V and 0 bases for J; bases not matched to a gene: 7. The CDR3 has 16 residues. CDR3 coding DNA: TGTGCCAGCAGCTCATGGGGGGAGGGTAGCACAGATACGCAGTATTTT. Its protein product is CASSSWGEGSTDTQYF.